Detailed here is one T cell receptor beta chain. Its antigen is not known. This specimen comes from a study of T cells in Graves' hyperthyroidism and ophthalmopathy. Notes on the study in general: Most expanded thyroid clonotypes above 0.001 also appeared in blood. Separation of ophthalmopathy from stable hyperthyroidism was achieved by a 13 V-J model.

Absent ophthalmopathy progression within 18 months defined stable Graves' hyperthyroidism. The authors obtained PBMCs from 9 to 10 ml of fresh peripheral blood. Amplification of TCR beta CDR3 regions used RNA as the template. TCR CDR3 regions were first amplified by RT-PCR with HTBI primers. TCRdb re-called the multiplex PCR reads through MiXCR, storing one row per CDR3 protein. The sample yields hundreds of thousands of distinct CDR3 sequences, less than 15% seen once. V lost 2 bases, J lost 9 bases, and 17 bases lay in between. CDR3 length: 15 residues. CDR1 is LNHDA and CDR2 is SQIVND in the germline V gene (reference sequence).

V is TRBV19 and J is TRBJ1-5; possibly TRBD1 for D (5 bases). This receptor was taken from a woman aged 18-29 years with Graves' hyperthyroidism. The sequencing input was blood. This chain's CDR3 is CASSIIRRDRRPQHF. The CDR3 nucleotides are TGTGCCAGTAGTATAATTCGCAGGGATAGGCGGCCCCAGCATTTT.